This T cell receptor beta chain originates from a study of blood T cell repertoires in COVID-19. In the study overall: Acute and convalescent COVID-19 samples came from the United States, Italy and Spain. PBMCs, B-cell-depleted T cells, or T cells were the source of the cDNA or gDNA that made up the material.

In the source study's methods: Reference gene primer amplification gave nucleated cell count estimates. Using immunoSEQ multiplex PCR, the repertoire was profiled, and TCRdb retains in-frame clones only, with some absent. V, J and clone size reflect that table, while D and trimming were determined from the DNA. The data contain 150,000 or so clones, 70% to 85% of them singletons. Trimming pared 2 bases from V and 6 bases from J, leaving 3 bases between. There are 11 residues in the CDR3. Germline assignment: CDR1 LGHDT and CDR2 YNNKEL (reference sequence). The receptor was derived from a woman in her sixties or seventies with acute or convalescent COVID-19. The V and J genes are TRBV3-1 (or the pseudogene TRBV3-2) and TRBJ2-3; D call uncertain. The sample taken for sequencing was peripheral blood. CDR3 loop: CASSQSDTQYF. DNA for the CDR3: TGTGCCAGCAGCCAAAGCGATACGCAGTATTTT.